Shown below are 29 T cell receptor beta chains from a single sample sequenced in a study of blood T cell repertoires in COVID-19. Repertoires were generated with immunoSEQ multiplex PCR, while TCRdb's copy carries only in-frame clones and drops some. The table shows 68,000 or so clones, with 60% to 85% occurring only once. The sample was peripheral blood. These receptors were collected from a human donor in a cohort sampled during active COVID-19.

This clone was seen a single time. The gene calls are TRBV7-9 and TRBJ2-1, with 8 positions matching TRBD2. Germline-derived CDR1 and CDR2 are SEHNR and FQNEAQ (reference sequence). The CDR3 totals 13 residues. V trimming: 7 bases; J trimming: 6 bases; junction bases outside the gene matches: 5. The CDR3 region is CASTPSGGNEQFF. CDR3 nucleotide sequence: TGTGCCAGCACCCCAAGCGGGGGCAATGAGCAGTTCTTC.

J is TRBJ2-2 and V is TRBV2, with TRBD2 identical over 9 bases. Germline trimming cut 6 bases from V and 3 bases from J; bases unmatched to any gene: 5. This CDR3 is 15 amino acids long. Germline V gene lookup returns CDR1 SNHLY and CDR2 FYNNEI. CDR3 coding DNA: TGTGCCAGCAGCGCGTTAGCGGGAGACACCGGGGAGCTGTTTTTT. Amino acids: CASSALAGDTGELFF. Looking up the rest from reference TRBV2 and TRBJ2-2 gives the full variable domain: EPEVTQTPSHQVTQMGQEVILRCVPISNHLYFYWYRQILGQKVEFLVSFYNNEISEKSEIFDDQFSVERPDGSNFTLKIRSTKLEDSAMYFCASSALAGDTGELFFGEGSRLTVL.

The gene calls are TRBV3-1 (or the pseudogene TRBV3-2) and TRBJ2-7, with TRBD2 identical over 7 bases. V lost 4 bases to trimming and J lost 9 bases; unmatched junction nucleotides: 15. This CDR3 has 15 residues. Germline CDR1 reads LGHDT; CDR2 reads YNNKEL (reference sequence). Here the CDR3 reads CASSLPGEGWEGQYF. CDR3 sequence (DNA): TGTGCCAGCAGCCTTCCCGGGGAGGGCTGGGAGGGGCAGTACTTC.

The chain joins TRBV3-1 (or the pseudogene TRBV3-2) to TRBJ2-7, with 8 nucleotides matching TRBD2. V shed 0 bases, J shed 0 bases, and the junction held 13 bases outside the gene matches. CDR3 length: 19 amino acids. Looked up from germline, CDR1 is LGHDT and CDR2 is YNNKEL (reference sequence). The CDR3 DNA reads TGTGCCAGCAGCCAAGATTCTGCAGCGGGGGCCCTCAGCTCCTACGAGCAGTACTTC. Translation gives CASSQDSAAGALSSYEQYF.

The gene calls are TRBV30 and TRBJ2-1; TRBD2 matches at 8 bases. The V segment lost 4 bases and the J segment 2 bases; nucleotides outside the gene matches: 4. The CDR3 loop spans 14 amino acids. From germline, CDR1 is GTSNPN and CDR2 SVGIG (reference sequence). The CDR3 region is CAWILRGAYNEQFF. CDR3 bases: TGTGCCTGGATATTGCGGGGGGCCTACAATGAGCAGTTCTTC.

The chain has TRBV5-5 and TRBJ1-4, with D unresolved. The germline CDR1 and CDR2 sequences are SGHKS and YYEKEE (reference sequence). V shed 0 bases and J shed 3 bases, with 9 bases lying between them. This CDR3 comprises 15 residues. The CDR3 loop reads CASSLAGVANEKLFF. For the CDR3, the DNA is TGTGCCAGCAGCTTGGCCGGGGTTGCTAATGAAAAACTGTTTTTT. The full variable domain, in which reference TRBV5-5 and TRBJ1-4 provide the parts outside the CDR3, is DAGVTQSPTHLIKTRGQQVTLRCSPISGHKSVSWYQQVLGQGPQFIFQYYEKEERGRGNFPDRFSARQFPNYSSELNVNALLLGDSALYLCASSLAGVANEKLFFGSGTQLSVL.

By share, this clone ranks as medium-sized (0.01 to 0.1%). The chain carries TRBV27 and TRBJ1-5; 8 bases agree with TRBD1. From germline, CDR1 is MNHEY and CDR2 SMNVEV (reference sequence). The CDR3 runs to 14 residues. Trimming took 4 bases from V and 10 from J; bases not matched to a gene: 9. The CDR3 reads CASSSDRGRNPQHF. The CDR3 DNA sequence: TGTGCCAGCAGTTCTGACAGGGGCCGGAATCCCCAGCATTTT.

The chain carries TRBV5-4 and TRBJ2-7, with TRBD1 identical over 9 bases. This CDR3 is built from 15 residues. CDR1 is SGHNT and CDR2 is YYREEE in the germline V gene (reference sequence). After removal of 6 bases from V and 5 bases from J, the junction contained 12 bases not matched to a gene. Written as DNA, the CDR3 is TGTGCCAGCACCCCGCCGGGACAGGGATCCAACGAGCAGTACTTC. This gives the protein CASTPPGQGSNEQYF. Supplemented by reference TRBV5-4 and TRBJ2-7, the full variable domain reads ETGVTQSPTHLIKTRGQQVTLRCSSQSGHNTVSWYQQALGQGPQFIFQYYREEENGRGNFPPRFSGLQFPNYSSELNVNALELDDSALYLCASTPPGQGSNEQYFGPGTRLTVT.

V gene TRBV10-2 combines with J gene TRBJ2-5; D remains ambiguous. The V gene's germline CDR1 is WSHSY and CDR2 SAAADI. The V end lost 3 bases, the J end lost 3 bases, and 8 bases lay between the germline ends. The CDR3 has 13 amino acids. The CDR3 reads CASSDWAKETQYF. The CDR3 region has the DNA TGCGCCAGCAGTGATTGGGCCAAAGAGACCCAGTACTTC.

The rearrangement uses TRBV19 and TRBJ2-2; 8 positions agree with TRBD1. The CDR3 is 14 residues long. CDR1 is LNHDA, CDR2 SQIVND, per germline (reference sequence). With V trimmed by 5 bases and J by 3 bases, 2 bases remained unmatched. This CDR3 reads CASSGTGYTGELFF. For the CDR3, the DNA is TGTGCCAGTAGTGGGACAGGATACACCGGGGAGCTGTTTTTT. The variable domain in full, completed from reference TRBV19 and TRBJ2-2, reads DGGITQSPKYLFRKEGQNVTLSCEQNLNHDAMYWYRQDPGQGLRLIYYSQIVNDFQKGDIAEGYSVSREKKESFPLTVTSAQKNPTAFYLCASSGTGYTGELFFGEGSRLTVL.

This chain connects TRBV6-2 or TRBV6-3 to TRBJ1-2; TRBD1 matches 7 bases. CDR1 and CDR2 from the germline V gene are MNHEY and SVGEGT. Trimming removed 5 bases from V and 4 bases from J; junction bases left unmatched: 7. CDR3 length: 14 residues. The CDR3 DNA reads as TGTGCCAGCAGTCCCGACAGGGACGGCTATGGCTACACCTTC. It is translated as CASSPDRDGYGYTF.

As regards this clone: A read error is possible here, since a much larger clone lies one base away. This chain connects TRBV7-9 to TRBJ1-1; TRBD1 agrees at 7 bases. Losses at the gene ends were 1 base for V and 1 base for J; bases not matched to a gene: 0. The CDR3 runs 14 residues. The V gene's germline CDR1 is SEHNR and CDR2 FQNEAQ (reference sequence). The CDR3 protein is CASSLDRGNTEAFF. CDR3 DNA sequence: TGTGCCAGCAGCTTAGACAGGGGGAACACTGAAGCTTTCTTT.

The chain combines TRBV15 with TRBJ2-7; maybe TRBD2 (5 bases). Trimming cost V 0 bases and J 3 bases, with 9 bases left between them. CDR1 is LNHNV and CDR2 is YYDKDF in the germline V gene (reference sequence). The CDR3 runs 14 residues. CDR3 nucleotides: TGTGCCACCAGCAGAGATTTCGGGGACTACGAGCAGTACTTC. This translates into CATSRDFGDYEQYF.

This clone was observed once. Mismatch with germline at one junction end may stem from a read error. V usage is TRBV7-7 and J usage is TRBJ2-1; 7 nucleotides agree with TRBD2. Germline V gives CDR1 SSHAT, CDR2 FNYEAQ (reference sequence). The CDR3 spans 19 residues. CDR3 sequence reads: CASSLGVFGGGSVGDEQFF. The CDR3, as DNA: TGTGCTAGCAGCTTAGGGGTATTCGGGGGAGGGAGCGTAGGCGATGAGCAGTTCTTC.

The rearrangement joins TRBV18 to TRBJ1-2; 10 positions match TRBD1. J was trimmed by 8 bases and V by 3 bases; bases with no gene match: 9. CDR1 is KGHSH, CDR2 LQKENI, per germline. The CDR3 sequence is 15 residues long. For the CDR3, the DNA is TGTGCCAGCTCACCCCCGACAGGGGGCGTTGAGGGCTACACCTTC. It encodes CASSPPTGGVEGYTF.

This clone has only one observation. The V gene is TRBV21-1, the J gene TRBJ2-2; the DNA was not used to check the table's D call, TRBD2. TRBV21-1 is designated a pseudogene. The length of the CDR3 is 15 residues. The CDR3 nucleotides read TGTGCCAGGATACCGGGACTTACGAACACCGGGGAGCTGTTTTTT. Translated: CARIPGLTNTGELFF.

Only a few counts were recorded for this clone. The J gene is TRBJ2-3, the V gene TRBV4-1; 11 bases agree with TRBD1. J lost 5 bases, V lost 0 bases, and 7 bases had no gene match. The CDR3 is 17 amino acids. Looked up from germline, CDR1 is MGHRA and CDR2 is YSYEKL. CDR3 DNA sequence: TGCGCCAGCAGCCAAGATTCCCCGGGACAGGGGGGAGATACGCAGTATTTT. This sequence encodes CASSQDSPGQGGDTQYF.

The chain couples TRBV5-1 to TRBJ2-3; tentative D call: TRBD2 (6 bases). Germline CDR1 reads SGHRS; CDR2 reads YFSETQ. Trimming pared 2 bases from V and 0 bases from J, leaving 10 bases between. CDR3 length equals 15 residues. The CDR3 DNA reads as TGCGCCAGCAGCTTATTAGCGGATAGCACAGATACGCAGTATTTT. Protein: CASSLLADSTDTQYF.

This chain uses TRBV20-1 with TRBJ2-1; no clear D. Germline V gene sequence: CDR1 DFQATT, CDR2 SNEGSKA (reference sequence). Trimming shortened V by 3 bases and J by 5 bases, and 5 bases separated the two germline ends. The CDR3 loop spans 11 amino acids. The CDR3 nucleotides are TGCAGTGCTAGGGCTGACAATGAGCAGTTCTTC. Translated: CSARADNEQFF.

The CDR3 bases are TGTGCCAGTAGTATCCTGTCTAGCGGGATGCACGCAGATACGCAGTATTTT. Protein product: CASSILSSGMHADTQYF. The chain employs TRBV19 and TRBJ2-3; 9 bases map to TRBD2. Germline-derived CDR1 and CDR2 are LNHDA and SQIVND (reference sequence). V was clipped by 3 bases and J by 4 bases; unmatched bases: 11. The CDR3 loop spans 17 amino acids.

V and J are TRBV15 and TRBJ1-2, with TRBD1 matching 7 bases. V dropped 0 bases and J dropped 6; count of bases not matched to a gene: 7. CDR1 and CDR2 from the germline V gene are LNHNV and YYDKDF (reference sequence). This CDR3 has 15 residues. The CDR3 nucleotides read TGTGCCACCAGCAGAGATCTCGGGACAGTTAATGGCTACACCTTC. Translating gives CATSRDLGTVNGYTF.

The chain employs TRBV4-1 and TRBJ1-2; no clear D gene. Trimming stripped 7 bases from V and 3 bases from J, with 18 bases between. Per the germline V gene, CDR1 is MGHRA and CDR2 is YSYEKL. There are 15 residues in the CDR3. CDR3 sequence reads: CASKHRQVKDYGYTF. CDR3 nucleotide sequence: TGCGCCAGCAAACATCGGCAGGTGAAAGACTATGGCTACACCTTC.

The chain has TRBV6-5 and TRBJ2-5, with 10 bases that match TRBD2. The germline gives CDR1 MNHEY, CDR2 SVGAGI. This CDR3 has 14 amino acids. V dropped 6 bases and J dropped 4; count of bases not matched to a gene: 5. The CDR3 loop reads CASRSGGAGETQYF. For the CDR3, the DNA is TGTGCCAGCAGAAGCGGGGGGGCCGGAGAGACCCAGTACTTC.

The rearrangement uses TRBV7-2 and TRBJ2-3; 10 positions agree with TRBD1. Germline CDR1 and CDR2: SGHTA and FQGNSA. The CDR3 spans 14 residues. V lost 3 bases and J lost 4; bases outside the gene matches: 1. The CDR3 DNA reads TGTGCCAGCAGCTTCGGGACAGGGGCAGATACGCAGTATTTT. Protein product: CASSFGTGADTQYF.

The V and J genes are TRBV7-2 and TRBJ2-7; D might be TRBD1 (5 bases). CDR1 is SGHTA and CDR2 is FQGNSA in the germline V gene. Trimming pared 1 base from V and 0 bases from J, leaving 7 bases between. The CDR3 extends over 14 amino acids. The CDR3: CASSLGQNSYEQYF. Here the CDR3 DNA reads TGTGCCAGCAGCTTAGGACAGAACTCCTACGAGCAGTACTTC.

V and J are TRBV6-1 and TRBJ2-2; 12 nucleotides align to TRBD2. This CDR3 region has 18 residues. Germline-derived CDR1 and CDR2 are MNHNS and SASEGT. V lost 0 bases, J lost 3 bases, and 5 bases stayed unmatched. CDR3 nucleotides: TGTGCCAGCAGTGAAGCCCCTAGCGGGAGGGCAGACACCGGGGAGCTGTTTTTT. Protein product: CASSEAPSGRADTGELFF.

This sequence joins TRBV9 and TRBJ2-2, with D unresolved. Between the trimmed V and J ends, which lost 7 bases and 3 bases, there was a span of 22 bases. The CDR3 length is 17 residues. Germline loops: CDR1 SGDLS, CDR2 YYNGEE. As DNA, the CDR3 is TGTGCCAGCCAGTCTAATGCCGCAGGCGCGTACACCGGGGAGCTGTTTTTT. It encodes CASQSNAAGAYTGELFF.

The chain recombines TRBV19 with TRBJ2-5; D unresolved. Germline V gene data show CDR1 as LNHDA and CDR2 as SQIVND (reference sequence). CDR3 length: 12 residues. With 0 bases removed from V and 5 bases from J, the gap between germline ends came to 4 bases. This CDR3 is CASSIDLETQYF. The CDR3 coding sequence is TGTGCCAGTAGTATAGATCTTGAGACCCAGTACTTC.

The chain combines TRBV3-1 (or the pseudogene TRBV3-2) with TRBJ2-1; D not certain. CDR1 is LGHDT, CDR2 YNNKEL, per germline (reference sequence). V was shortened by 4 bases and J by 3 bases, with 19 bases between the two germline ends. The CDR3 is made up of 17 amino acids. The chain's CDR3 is CASSPGEMVLLYNEQFF. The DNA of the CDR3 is TGTGCCAGCAGCCCCGGAGAGATGGTTCTACTCTACAATGAGCAGTTCTTC.